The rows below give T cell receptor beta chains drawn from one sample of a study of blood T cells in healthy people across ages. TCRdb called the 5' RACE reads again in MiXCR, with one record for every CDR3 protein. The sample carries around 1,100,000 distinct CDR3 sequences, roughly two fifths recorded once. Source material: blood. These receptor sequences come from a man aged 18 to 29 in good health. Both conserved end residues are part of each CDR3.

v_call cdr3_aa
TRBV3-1 CASSQDQGTSDYSEQFF
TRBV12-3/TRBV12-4 CASSPLLDRGNEQFF
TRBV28 CASSLGRSWDTQYF
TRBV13 CASSSGLATYEQYF
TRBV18 CASSPGTEYTEAFF
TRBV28 CASSLSTSGGAFYNEQFF
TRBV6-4 CASSEFASTAYEQYF
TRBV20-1 CSAEDRGSTNTEAFF
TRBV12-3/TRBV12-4 CASSPTPGKNTEAFF
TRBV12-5 CASGSNRVPQYF
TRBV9 CASSVEGDTQYF
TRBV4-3 CASSQVPVRDPTGELFF
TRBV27 CASSFNRGGDQPQHF
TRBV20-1 CSAKTLRSSYNSPLHF
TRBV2 CASSPHGTSAAKNIQYF
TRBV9 CASSVGTYGTDTQYF
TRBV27 CASSLSRTGPYGYTF
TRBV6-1 CASSDPDKTSSYNEQFF
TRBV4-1 CASSQENYEQYF
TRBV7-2 CASSPRTGGDEKLFF
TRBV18 CASSLGQNSPLHF
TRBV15 CATSREVTGGRGWTNEKLFF
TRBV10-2 CASLVKHSNTGELFF
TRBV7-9 CASSLVGTSGTDTQYF
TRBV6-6 CASIPERQGNTEAFF
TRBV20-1 CSAREERPDIQPQHF
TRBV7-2 CASSLSGGSSYNEQYF
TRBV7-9 CASSRKLEGPGTGAGTEAFF
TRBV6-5 CASSWDRAGKEKLFF
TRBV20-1 CSAPNRDSSYNEQFF
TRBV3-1 CASSQEEAMNTEAFF
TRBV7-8 CASSAGQGNNSPLHF
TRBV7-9 CASSPLGVQGNTEAFF
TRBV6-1 CASLNPGTASYEQYF
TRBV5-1 CASSSGHLAGANNEQFF
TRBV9 CASSGGTITTAQFF
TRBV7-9 CASSLGGALNSPLHF
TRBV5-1 CASSWETGETQYF
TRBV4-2 CASSLELGRFEQYF
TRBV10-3 CAISLAGGPKQFF
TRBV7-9 CASSFNDRGGFYGYTF
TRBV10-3 CAIGGGGSGNQPQHF
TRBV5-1 CASNLNSQEKLFF
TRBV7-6 CASSVSGGGRVNYGYTF
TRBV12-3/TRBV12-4 CATSVAGDYNEQFF
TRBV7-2 CASSLNVGEQYF
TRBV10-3 CAISAGGRNEQFF
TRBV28 CASSLFDGSEQYF
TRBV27 CATIGTGGLGETQYF
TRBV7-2 CASSWVQGPNQPQHF
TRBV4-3 CASSQVGGGLGHEQFF
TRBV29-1 CSVVISSGNTIYF
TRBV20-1 CSAADRSANQPQHF
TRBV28 CASSQTGFSETQYF